This is a list of T cell receptor beta chains from one sample in a study of shared clonotypes between healthy human individuals. Assay used: immunoSEQ multiplex PCR; TCRdb lists only in-frame clones, some missing. The sample records millions of clones, 90% to 95% being singletons. Input material: naive CD4+ T cells sorted from blood. Receptors originate from a man between 18 and 29 years old in good health. The CDR3 runs from the conserved cysteine through the conserved F or W. The order of the fields is clone size, D gene, V gene, J gene, CDR3 DNA, CDR3 protein. The D gene is left open where the match is weak. Rows give clone size only sometimes, using once, few, many, or a class for an expanded clone.

abundance: NA; d_gene: TRBD1; v_gene: TRBV28; j_gene: TRBJ1-6; CDR3nt: TGTGCCAGCAGTCCCACAGAAGTAAAGACAGGGTTTGGTTCACCCCTCCACTTT; CDR3aa: CASSPTEVKTGFGSPLHF
abundance: NA; d_gene: TRBD1; v_gene: TRBV30; j_gene: TRBJ2-7; CDR3nt: TGTGCCTGGAGTGTACGTCAAGGGACAGGGAACGAGCAGTACTTC; CDR3aa: CAWSVRQGTGNEQYF
abundance: NA; d_gene: TRBD1; v_gene: TRBV6-6; j_gene: TRBJ1-1; CDR3nt: TGTGCCAGCAGTTGGACAGGGGGCGGGACTGAAGCTTTCTTT; CDR3aa: CASSWTGGGTEAFF
abundance: once; d_gene: NA; v_gene: TRBV5-4; j_gene: TRBJ2-7; CDR3nt: TGTGCCAGCAGCGGGGGGTCCTACGAGCAGTACTTC; CDR3aa: CASSGGSYEQYF
abundance: NA; d_gene: NA; v_gene: TRBV5-4; j_gene: TRBJ1-6; CDR3nt: TGTGCCAGCAGCTTCAATACAGGGAACAATTCACCCCTCCACTTT; CDR3aa: CASSFNTGNNSPLHF
abundance: NA; d_gene: NA; v_gene: TRBV7-2; j_gene: TRBJ2-7; CDR3nt: TGTGCCAGCAGCTTAGTGGCGGGTCAATTTTACGAGCAGTACTTC; CDR3aa: CASSLVAGQFYEQYF
abundance: NA; d_gene: NA; v_gene: TRBV10-3; j_gene: TRBJ1-1; CDR3nt: TGTGCCATCAGTGAGTTCGACACTGAAGCTTTCTTT; CDR3aa: CAISEFDTEAFF
abundance: NA; d_gene: NA; v_gene: TRBV5-1; j_gene: TRBJ2-3; CDR3nt: TGCGCCAGCAGCTTTAGTTCCGGGGCAGATACGCAGTATTTT; CDR3aa: CASSFSSGADTQYF
abundance: NA; d_gene: TRBD1; v_gene: TRBV11-3; j_gene: TRBJ2-1; CDR3nt: TGTGCCAGCAGCTTAGATACAGGCCGGGACAGGCGCCCGAATGAGCAGTTCTTC; CDR3aa: CASSLDTGRDRRPNEQFF
abundance: NA; d_gene: NA; v_gene: TRBV6-5; j_gene: TRBJ1-1; CDR3nt: TGTGCCAGCAGAAGAACAGGGGAAGCTTTCTTT; CDR3aa: CASRRTGEAFF
abundance: NA; d_gene: NA; v_gene: TRBV19; j_gene: TRBJ1-4; CDR3nt: TGTGCCAGTAGTTCGACCTGGCAGCTTAATGAAAAACTGTTTTTT; CDR3aa: CASSSTWQLNEKLFF
abundance: NA; d_gene: NA; v_gene: TRBV5-1; j_gene: TRBJ2-3; CDR3nt: TGCGCCAGCAGCTTAGGATCTTTGACAGATACGCAGTATTTT; CDR3aa: CASSLGSLTDTQYF
abundance: NA; d_gene: NA; v_gene: TRBV10-1; j_gene: TRBJ1-3; CDR3nt: TGCGCCAGCAGTGAGTCGTTGGTTGAGGGCTTAAGCTCTGGAAACACCATATATTTT; CDR3aa: CASSESLVEGLSSGNTIYF
abundance: few; d_gene: NA; v_gene: TRBV25-1; j_gene: TRBJ2-5; CDR3nt: TGTGCCAGCAGCTTGGGGGAGACCCAGTACTTC; CDR3aa: CASSLGETQYF
abundance: NA; d_gene: NA; v_gene: TRBV5-1; j_gene: TRBJ2-2; CDR3nt: TGCGCCAGCAGCTTGGAGGGGATGACCGGGGAGCTGTTTTTT; CDR3aa: CASSLEGMTGELFF
abundance: NA; d_gene: TRBD1; v_gene: TRBV5-1; j_gene: TRBJ2-7; CDR3nt: TGCGCCAGCAGCCCCGGGACAGGGGTCGACGAGCAGTACTTC; CDR3aa: CASSPGTGVDEQYF
abundance: NA; d_gene: NA; v_gene: TRBV30; j_gene: TRBJ2-1; CDR3nt: TGTGCCTGGAATGGAGGGCTGAGCTACAATGAGCAGTTCTTC; CDR3aa: CAWNGGLSYNEQFF
abundance: once; d_gene: NA; v_gene: TRBV30; j_gene: TRBJ1-4; CDR3nt: TGTGCCTGGAGTGTACCTTCGGGGGGGAGTGAAAAACTGTTTTTT; CDR3aa: CAWSVPSGGSEKLFF
abundance: NA; d_gene: NA; v_gene: TRBV7-9; j_gene: TRBJ2-5; CDR3nt: TGTGCCAGCAGCTTAAACCAGGGGTTTGAGACCCAGTACTTC; CDR3aa: CASSLNQGFETQYF
abundance: NA; d_gene: TRBD2; v_gene: TRBV5-4; j_gene: TRBJ2-7; CDR3nt: TGTGCCAGCAGCCCACCGGGACTAGCTGCTTCCGAGCAGTACTTC; CDR3aa: CASSPPGLAASEQYF
abundance: NA; d_gene: NA; v_gene: TRBV7-9; j_gene: TRBJ1-2; CDR3nt: TGTGCCAGCAGGAAGGGACCGGTCTACTATGGCTACACCTTC; CDR3aa: CASRKGPVYYGYTF
abundance: NA; d_gene: NA; v_gene: TRBV5-5; j_gene: TRBJ2-1; CDR3nt: TGTGCCAGCAGCTTCCCCGGGACCACATACAATGAGCAGTTCTTC; CDR3aa: CASSFPGTTYNEQFF